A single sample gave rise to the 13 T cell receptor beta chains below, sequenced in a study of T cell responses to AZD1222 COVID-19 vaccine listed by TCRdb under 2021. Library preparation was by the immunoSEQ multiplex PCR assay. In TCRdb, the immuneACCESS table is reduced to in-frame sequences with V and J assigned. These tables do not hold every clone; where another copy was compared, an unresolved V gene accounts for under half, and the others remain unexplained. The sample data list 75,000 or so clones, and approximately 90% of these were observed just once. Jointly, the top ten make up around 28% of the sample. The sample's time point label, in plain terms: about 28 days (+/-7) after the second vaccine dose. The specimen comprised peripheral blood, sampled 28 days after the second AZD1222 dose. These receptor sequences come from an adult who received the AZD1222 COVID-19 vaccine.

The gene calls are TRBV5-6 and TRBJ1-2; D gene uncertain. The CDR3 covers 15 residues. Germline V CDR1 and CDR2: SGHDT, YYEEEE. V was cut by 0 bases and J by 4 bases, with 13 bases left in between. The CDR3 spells CASSLVLGNSYGYTF. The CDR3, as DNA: TGTGCCAGCAGCTTGGTGCTAGGGAATAGCTATGGCTACACCTTC.

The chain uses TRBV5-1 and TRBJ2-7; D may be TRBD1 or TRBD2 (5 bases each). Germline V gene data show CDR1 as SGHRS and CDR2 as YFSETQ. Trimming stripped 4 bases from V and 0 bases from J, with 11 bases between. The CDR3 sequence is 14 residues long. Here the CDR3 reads CASSPGATSYEQYF. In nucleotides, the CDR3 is TGCGCCAGCAGCCCCGGGGCGACCTCCTACGAGCAGTACTTC.

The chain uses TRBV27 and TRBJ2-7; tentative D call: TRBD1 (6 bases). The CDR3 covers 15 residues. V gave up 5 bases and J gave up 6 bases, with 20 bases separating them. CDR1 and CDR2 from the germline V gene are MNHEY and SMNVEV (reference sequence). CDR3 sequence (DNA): TGTGCCAGCAGTCCCACCCCCAGGGGTATAGGCGAGCAGTACTTC. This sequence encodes CASSPTPRGIGEQYF.

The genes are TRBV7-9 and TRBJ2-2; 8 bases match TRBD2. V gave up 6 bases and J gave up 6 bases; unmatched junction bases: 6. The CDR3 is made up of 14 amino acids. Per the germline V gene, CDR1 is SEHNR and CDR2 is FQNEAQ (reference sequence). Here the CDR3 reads CASRAGGLSGELFF. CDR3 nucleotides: TGTGCCAGCAGGGCGGGGGGTCTCTCCGGGGAGCTGTTTTTT.

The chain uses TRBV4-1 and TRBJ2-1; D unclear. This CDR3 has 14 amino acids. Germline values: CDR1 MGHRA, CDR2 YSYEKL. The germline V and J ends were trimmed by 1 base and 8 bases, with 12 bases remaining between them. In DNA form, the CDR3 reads TGCGCCAGCAGCCAAGTCGAGGCGGTAGATGAGCAGTTCTTC. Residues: CASSQVEAVDEQFF.

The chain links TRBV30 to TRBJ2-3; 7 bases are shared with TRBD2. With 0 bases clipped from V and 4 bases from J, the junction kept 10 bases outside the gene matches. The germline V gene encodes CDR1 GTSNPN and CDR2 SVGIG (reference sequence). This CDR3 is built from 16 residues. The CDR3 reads CAWSVGGGALADTQYF. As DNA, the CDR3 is TGTGCCTGGAGTGTGGGGGGGGGAGCCCTAGCAGATACGCAGTATTTT.

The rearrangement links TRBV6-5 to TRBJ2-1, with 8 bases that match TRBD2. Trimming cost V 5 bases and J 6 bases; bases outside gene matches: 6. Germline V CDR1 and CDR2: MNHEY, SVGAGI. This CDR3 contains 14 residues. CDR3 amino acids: CASSHSGTSNEQFF. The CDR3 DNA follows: TGTGCCAGCAGTCACAGCGGGACTAGCAATGAGCAGTTCTTC.

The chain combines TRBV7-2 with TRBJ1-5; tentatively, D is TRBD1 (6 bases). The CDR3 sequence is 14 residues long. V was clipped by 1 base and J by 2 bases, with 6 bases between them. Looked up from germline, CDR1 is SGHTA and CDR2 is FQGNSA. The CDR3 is CASSLEGGNQPQHF. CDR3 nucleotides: TGTGCCAGCAGCTTAGAGGGGGGCAATCAGCCCCAGCATTTT.

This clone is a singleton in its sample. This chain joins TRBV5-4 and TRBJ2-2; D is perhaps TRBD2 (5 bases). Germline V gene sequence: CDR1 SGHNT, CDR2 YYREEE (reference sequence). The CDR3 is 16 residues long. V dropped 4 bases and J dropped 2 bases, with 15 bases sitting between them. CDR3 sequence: CASSPQRTANTGELFF. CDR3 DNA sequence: TGTGCCAGCAGCCCACAACGGACTGCCAACACCGGGGAGCTGTTTTTT.

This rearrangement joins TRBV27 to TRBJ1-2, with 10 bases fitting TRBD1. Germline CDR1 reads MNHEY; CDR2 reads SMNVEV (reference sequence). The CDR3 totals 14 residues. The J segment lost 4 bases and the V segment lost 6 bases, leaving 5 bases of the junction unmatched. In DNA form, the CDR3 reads TGTGCCAGCAGACAGACAGGGGGCCTCTATGGCTACACCTTC. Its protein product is CASRQTGGLYGYTF.

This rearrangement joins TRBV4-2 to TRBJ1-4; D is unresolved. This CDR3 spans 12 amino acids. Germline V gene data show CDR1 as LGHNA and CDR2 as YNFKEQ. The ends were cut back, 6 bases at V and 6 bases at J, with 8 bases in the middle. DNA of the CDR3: TGTGCCAGCAGGGGCGACGATGAAAAACTGTTTTTT. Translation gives CASRGDDEKLFF.

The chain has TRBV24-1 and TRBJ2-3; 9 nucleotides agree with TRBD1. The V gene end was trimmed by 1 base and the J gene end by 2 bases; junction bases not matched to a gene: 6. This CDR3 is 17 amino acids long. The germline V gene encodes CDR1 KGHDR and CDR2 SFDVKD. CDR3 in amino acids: CATSDLRDRASTDTQYF. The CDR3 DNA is TGTGCCACCAGTGATTTAAGGGACAGGGCCTCCACAGATACGCAGTATTTT.

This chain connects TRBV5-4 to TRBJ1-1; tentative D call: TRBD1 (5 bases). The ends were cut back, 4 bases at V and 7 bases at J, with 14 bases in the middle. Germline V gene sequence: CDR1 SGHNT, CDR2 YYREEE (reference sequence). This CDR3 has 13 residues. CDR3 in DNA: TGTGCCAGCAGCCTAGGGGTTAGAGGTGAAGCTTTCTTT. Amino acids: CASSLGVRGEAFF.